Listed here are 31 T cell receptor beta chains from one sample, sequenced in a study of shared T cell receptors in the human thymus. Measured with immunoSEQ multiplex PCR; TCRdb has only the in-frame clones, and not every one. The table has 540,000 or so clones, roughly 74% seen once; the top ten hold around 0.012%. This same sample was also taken into another study, of human thymus T cells.

Sequencing was carried out using thymocytes. The receptors originated from a boy under two years old with a congenital heart defect.

This clone occurred once. This chain links TRBV5-1 with TRBJ2-7; TRBD1 matches 8 bases. Germline assignment: CDR1 SGHRS and CDR2 YFSETQ. CDR3 size: 14 residues. Losses at the gene ends were 4 bases for V and 5 bases for J; bases not matched to a gene: 8. CDR3 DNA sequence: TGCGCCAGCAGCCCCTCGACAGGGGCGAACGAGCAGTACTTC. It translates to CASSPSTGANEQYF.

The chain recombines TRBV7-9 with TRBJ2-3; perhaps TRBD2 as D (6 bases). Germline CDR1 is SEHNR and CDR2 is FQNEAQ (reference sequence). V was pared by 8 bases and J by 2 bases, with 17 bases between. This CDR3 is built from 15 residues. Here the CDR3 DNA reads TGTGCCAGCCTCCAATTACGGGGGACCACAGATACGCAGTATTTT. The encoded protein is CASLQLRGTTDTQYF.

The chain combines TRBV7-6 with TRBJ2-2; weak D call: TRBD2 (5 bases). Germline V gene sequence: CDR1 SGHVS, CDR2 FNYEAQ. The CDR3 has 17 residues. V lost 1 base and J lost 7, with 19 bases in between. CDR3 nucleotides: TGTGCCAGCAGCTTAGTTAGGGAGCGGCCCTTTTTCGGGGAGCTGTTTTTT. Residues: CASSLVRERPFFGELFF.

The chain has TRBV18 and TRBJ1-5; TRBD1 agrees at 7 bases. The CDR3 has 15 amino acids. Looked up from germline, CDR1 is KGHSH and CDR2 is LQKENI. The V segment lost 4 bases and the J segment 2 bases; nucleotides outside the gene matches: 5. The CDR3 region has the DNA TGTGCCAGCTCACTAGACAGGGTTCGCAATCAGCCCCAGCATTTT. Protein: CASSLDRVRNQPQHF.

The chain couples TRBV5-6 to TRBJ2-1, with TRBD1 matching over 7 bases. Germline values: CDR1 SGHDT, CDR2 YYEEEE. The junction had 12 bases not matched to a gene; V was cut back by 6 bases and J by 6 bases. The CDR3 runs to 15 residues. CDR3 region: CASTPGQMFGNEQFF. CDR3 bases: TGTGCCAGCACCCCGGGACAGATGTTTGGCAATGAGCAGTTCTTC.

This clone was picked up a small number of times. This chain links TRBV5-1 with TRBJ1-1; tentative D call: TRBD1 (6 bases). This CDR3 has 14 amino acids. Per the germline V gene, CDR1 is SGHRS and CDR2 is YFSETQ. Trimming shortened V by 0 bases and J by 4 bases, and 10 bases separated the two germline ends. The CDR3 here is CASSLEGGPTEAFF. The CDR3 DNA reads as TGCGCCAGCAGCTTGGAGGGGGGGCCCACTGAAGCTTTCTTT.

The chain couples TRBV12-5 to TRBJ2-7, with TRBD2 matching 14 bases. This CDR3 contains 14 residues. J was trimmed by 9 bases and V by 6 bases; bases with no gene match: 7. CDR1 LGHNT and CDR2 FRNRAP come from the germline V gene. Here the CDR3 DNA reads TGTGCTAGTGGCCGGGGACTAGCGGGAGAGGGGCAGTACTTC. Residues: CASGRGLAGEGQYF.

In this sample, this clone turned up once. The CDR3 here is CACRTSGSSYEQYF. The CDR3 nucleotides read TGTGCCTGTCGCACTAGCGGGAGCTCCTACGAGCAGTACTTC. This chain uses TRBV11-2 with TRBJ2-7, with 11 bases aligning to TRBD2. The CDR3 spans 14 residues. Germline V gene data show CDR1 as SGHAT and CDR2 as FQNNGV. The V segment lost 11 bases and the J segment 0 bases; nucleotides outside the gene matches: 6.

The chain recombines TRBV4-1 with TRBJ2-7; D remains unclear. This CDR3 contains 17 residues. CDR1 and CDR2 from the germline V gene are MGHRA and YSYEKL. The V gene lost 4 bases and the J gene lost 4 bases, with 23 bases spanning the gap. The CDR3: CASSPARLSRWYYEQYF. In DNA form, the CDR3 reads TGCGCCAGCAGCCCCGCGAGGCTGTCACGGTGGTATTACGAGCAGTACTTC.

This clone was seen a single time. V gene TRBV5-1 combines with J gene TRBJ1-4; no reliable D call. Between the trimmed V and J ends, which lost 0 bases and 8 bases, there was a span of 17 bases. This CDR3 comprises 16 residues. Germline loops: CDR1 SGHRS, CDR2 YFSETQ. CDR3 sequence: CASSLVVGQQFEKLFF. The CDR3 bases are TGCGCCAGCAGCTTGGTCGTGGGCCAACAGTTCGAAAAACTGTTTTTT.

V and J are TRBV11-3 and TRBJ2-3; 7 bases align to TRBD2. Germline assignment: CDR1 SGHNT and CDR2 YENEEA. There are 17 residues in the CDR3. V shed 3 bases and J 0 bases; nucleotides not matched to a gene: 9. CDR3 sequence reads: CASSLLNPSGSTDTQYF. For the CDR3, the DNA is TGTGCCAGCAGCTTGCTGAATCCTAGCGGTAGCACAGATACGCAGTATTTT.

J is TRBJ2-3 and V is TRBV13, with 9 bases matching TRBD1. Trimming at V came to 5 bases and at J to 3 bases, leaving 9 bases not matched to a gene. The germline CDR1 and CDR2 sequences are PRHDT and FYEKMQ (reference sequence). This CDR3 has 16 residues. The CDR3 coding sequence is TGTGCCAGCAGCCCAAATCCCGGACAGGGGACAGATACGCAGTATTTT. Protein sequence: CASSPNPGQGTDTQYF.

The table lists this clone with a few counts. The J gene is TRBJ2-7, the V gene TRBV5-4; 9 bases map to TRBD1. CDR1 is SGHNT and CDR2 is YYREEE in the germline V gene (reference sequence). J lost 6 bases, V lost 1 base, and 5 bases had no gene match. The CDR3 runs to 14 residues. The CDR3 sequence: CASSLWDREGEQYF. The DNA for the CDR3 is TGTGCCAGCAGCTTGTGGGACAGGGAAGGCGAGCAGTACTTC.

The gene calls are TRBV14 and TRBJ2-7, with TRBD2 matching 10 bases. J gave up 5 bases and V 3 bases, and 7 bases lay outside the gene matches. CDR1 SGHDN and CDR2 FVKESK come from the germline V gene. This CDR3 spans 15 amino acids. CDR3 sequence: CASSHRGLARHEQYF. In DNA, the CDR3 is TGTGCCAGCAGCCACCGGGGACTAGCGAGACACGAGCAGTACTTC.

The V call is TRBV5-4, the J call TRBJ2-5, with D possibly matching TRBD2 (6 bases). Trimming stripped 1 base from V and 5 bases from J, with 15 bases between. Germline V gene data show CDR1 as SGHNT and CDR2 as YYREEE (reference sequence). The CDR3 contains 15 residues. The CDR3, as DNA: TGTGCCAGCAGCTTGCAGACCCTAGCGCGGGAGACCCAGTACTTC. Translated: CASSLQTLARETQYF.

V is TRBV5-1 and J is TRBJ2-6, with TRBD1 as a possible D gene (6 bases). V was pared by 0 bases and J by 4 bases, with 17 bases between. CDR1 is SGHRS and CDR2 is YFSETQ in the germline V gene. The CDR3 spans 18 residues. CDR3 region: CASSLASRATGGANVLTF. CDR3 DNA: TGCGCCAGCAGCTTGGCCAGTCGGGCCACAGGGGGGGCCAACGTCCTGACTTTC.

This rearrangement joins TRBV28 to TRBJ2-1; a possible D gene is TRBD2 (6 bases). Trimming stripped 8 bases from V and 8 bases from J, with 19 bases between. The length of the CDR3 is 14 residues. Germline CDR1 MDHEN, CDR2 SYDVKM. In DNA, the CDR3 is TGTGCCAGCTACGAGTCCGGGAGACTCGATGAGCAGTTCTTC. It translates to CASYESGRLDEQFF.

The chain couples TRBV13 to TRBJ2-1, with TRBD2 matching over 7 bases. V lost 5 bases, J lost 4 bases, and 11 bases stayed unmatched. The CDR3 is 16 amino acids. Germline assignment: CDR1 PRHDT and CDR2 FYEKMQ (reference sequence). The CDR3 DNA follows: TGTGCCAGCAGCCCGGGGGGTCGGGCTGGGTACAATGAGCAGTTCTTC. Translated, it gives CASSPGGRAGYNEQFF.

This clone came up once. V and J are TRBV15 and TRBJ2-5; 10 bases map to TRBD2. V trimming: 3 bases; J trimming: 3 bases; junction bases outside the gene matches: 31. The CDR3 has 24 residues. The germline gives CDR1 LNHNV, CDR2 YYDKDF (reference sequence). The CDR3: CATSSDAAVAGPAGGPAIKETQYF. The CDR3 nucleotides are TGTGCCACCAGCAGTGATGCTGCTGTGGCAGGCCCAGCGGGAGGGCCAGCTATCAAAGAGACCCAGTACTTC.

This chain uses TRBV6-5 with TRBJ2-1; the match to TRBD1 covers 8 bases. The germline V gene encodes CDR1 MNHEY and CDR2 SVGAGI. The CDR3 extends over 15 amino acids. Losses at the gene ends were 6 bases for V and 4 bases for J; bases not matched to a gene: 8. CDR3 DNA sequence: TGTGCCAGCAGCCCCGGGACAGGACCTTACAATGAGCAGTTCTTC. Translated: CASSPGTGPYNEQFF.

CDR3 nucleotides: TGTGCCAGCAGTTTACGGGACAGGGGGACCACCTACGAGCAGTACTTC. As protein: CASSLRDRGTTYEQYF. The rearrangement joins TRBV27 to TRBJ2-7; 11 bases fit TRBD1. The CDR3 consists of 16 residues. The germline gives CDR1 MNHEY, CDR2 SMNVEV (reference sequence). Germline trimming cut 2 bases from V and 2 bases from J; bases unmatched to any gene: 5.

The chain recombines TRBV6-6 with TRBJ1-5; no clear D gene. The V gene lost 6 bases and the J gene lost 2 bases, with 14 bases spanning the gap. CDR3 length: 15 amino acids. Germline V gene sequence: CDR1 MNHNY, CDR2 SVGAGI (reference sequence). The CDR3 sequence is CASSRGEGRNQPQHF. The DNA for the CDR3 is TGTGCCAGCAGCCGAGGAGAGGGCCGCAATCAGCCCCAGCATTTT.

The chain recombines TRBV4-3 with TRBJ1-2; 8 nucleotides match TRBD1. The germline V gene encodes CDR1 LGHNA and CDR2 YSLEER. The CDR3 has 19 residues. The junction had 15 bases not matched to a gene; V was cut back by 0 bases and J by 3 bases. This CDR3 reads CASSQDVVDRGPRDYGYTF. The CDR3 nucleotides are TGCGCCAGCAGCCAAGATGTGGTAGACAGGGGCCCCCGGGACTATGGCTACACCTTC.

The chain couples TRBV4-2 to TRBJ1-5; 8 nucleotides align to TRBD1. Per the germline V gene, CDR1 is LGHNA and CDR2 is YNFKEQ. V lost 2 bases, J lost 7 bases, and 4 bases stayed unmatched. The CDR3 covers 14 residues. The CDR3 protein is CASSQRTGRQPQHF. The CDR3 region has the DNA TGTGCCAGCAGCCAAAGGACAGGGAGGCAGCCCCAGCATTTT.

This clone showed up just once. DNA of the CDR3: TGTGCCAGCAGTTATAGTTCCTTTACCTACGAGCAGTACTTC. It specifies CASSYSSFTYEQYF. The chain employs TRBV6-5 and TRBJ2-7; D is uncertain. V lost 3 bases, J lost 2 bases, and 11 bases lay in between. CDR1 is MNHEY, CDR2 SVGAGI, per germline. The CDR3 consists of 14 residues.

This clone was picked up one time. The chain is built from TRBV28 and TRBJ2-3; 9 positions match TRBD2. Germline values: CDR1 MDHEN, CDR2 SYDVKM. This CDR3 region has 17 residues. V lost 1 base to trimming and J lost 6 bases; unmatched junction nucleotides: 11. The CDR3 coding sequence is TGTGCCAGCAGTTTATATAAGGAGACTAGCGGTACGGATACGCAGTATTTT. Its protein product is CASSLYKETSGTDTQYF.

The chain employs TRBV9 and TRBJ2-1; TRBD2 matches at 8 bases. Germline CDR1 reads SGDLS; CDR2 reads YYNGEE. This CDR3 contains 16 residues. V shed 3 bases and J 8 bases; nucleotides not matched to a gene: 13. DNA for the CDR3: TGTGCCAGCAGCGATTCACTAGCGGAGGGTACCTATGAGCAGTTCTTC. Protein: CASSDSLAEGTYEQFF.

The gene calls are TRBV30 and TRBJ2-7; maybe TRBD1 (6 bases). V shed 0 bases and J shed 2 bases, with 14 bases lying between them. Germline CDR1 GTSNPN, CDR2 SVGIG (reference sequence). CDR3 size: 15 residues. The CDR3 DNA follows: TGTGCCTGGAGTGTAATGGGACACCTAACCTACGAGCAGTACTTC. It codes for CAWSVMGHLTYEQYF.

This clone was counted only a few times. V and J are TRBV28 and TRBJ1-4; 9 bases map to TRBD1. Germline V gene data show CDR1 as MDHEN and CDR2 as SYDVKM. The V segment lost 4 bases and the J segment 8 bases; nucleotides outside the gene matches: 11. CDR3 length: 16 residues. The CDR3 DNA reads TGTGCCAGCAGTTCCCAACAGGGGGCGGTGGAGGAAAAACTGTTTTTT. It specifies CASSSQQGAVEEKLFF.

V is TRBV7-9 and J is TRBJ2-1; D is unclear. Germline CDR1 is SEHNR and CDR2 is FQNEAQ (reference sequence). Between the trimmed V and J ends, which lost 4 bases and 10 bases, there was a span of 11 bases. This CDR3 region has 12 residues. This chain's CDR3 is CASSSTTVEQFF. The CDR3 nucleotides are TGTGCCAGCAGCTCCACGACTGTGGAGCAGTTCTTC.

V usage is TRBV14 and J usage is TRBJ1-1; D is ambiguous. Germline V gene data show CDR1 as SGHDN and CDR2 as FVKESK. The V gene lost 1 base and the J gene lost 0 bases, with 9 bases spanning the gap. This CDR3 region has 15 residues. CDR3 residues: CASSQGSLVNTEAFF. CDR3 DNA: TGTGCCAGCAGCCAAGGTAGTTTGGTGAACACTGAAGCTTTCTTT.